This T cell receptor beta chain was sequenced in a study of blood T cell repertoires in COVID-19. Study summary: T cells, B-cell-depleted T cells, or PBMCs supplied cDNA or gDNA.

Germline values: CDR1 MNHEY, CDR2 SVGAGI. V dropped 7 bases and J dropped 6 bases, with 15 bases sitting between them. The CDR3 contains 13 residues. In the original processing: Cell counts per sample came from amplifying reference gene primers. Assay used: immunoSEQ multiplex PCR; TCRdb lists only in-frame clones, some missing. The V and J calls and the clone size are those of that table, but D and trimming were determined from the DNA. The sample gives roughly 190,000 clones, approximately 80% of which show up once; 8.6% is in the top ten. This rearrangement joins TRBV6-5 to TRBJ1-1, with D possibly matching TRBD1 (5 bases). The source is a woman aged 45 to 65 with active or convalescent COVID-19. Sequencing was carried out using peripheral blood. The CDR3 DNA is TGTGCCAGCATGGTCCCCAGGGCCGCTGAAGCTTTCTTT. Amino acid sequence: CASMVPRAAEAFF.